The rows below give T cell receptor beta chains drawn from one sample of a study of blood T cell repertoires in COVID-19. The repertoire was sequenced with immunoSEQ multiplex PCR; TCRdb's copy has only in-frame clones and lacks some. Among about 120,000 clones, more than 70% were seen once, and the ten largest hold around 5.5%. Specimen: peripheral blood. Receptors originate from a woman in her sixties or seventies with COVID-19, enrolled during active disease. Each CDR3 is given with its conserved first and last residue. A row's size may be missing; if present it is once, few, many or a size class.

v_gene: TRBV14; abundance: .; j_gene: TRBJ2-7; CDR3aa: CASSHPGQLYEQYF
v_gene: TRBV27; abundance: .; j_gene: TRBJ1-1; CDR3aa: CASSLGSARVAFF
v_gene: TRBV6-5; abundance: once; j_gene: TRBJ1-3; CDR3aa: CASSYSGAGTGNTIYF
v_gene: TRBV11-2; abundance: .; j_gene: TRBJ1-2; CDR3aa: CASSAGLPYGYTF
v_gene: TRBV4-1; abundance: few; j_gene: TRBJ2-5; CDR3aa: CASSQEEAGTQYF
v_gene: TRBV5-1; abundance: .; j_gene: TRBJ2-3; CDR3aa: CASSLEGPADWDTQYF
v_gene: TRBV9; abundance: .; j_gene: TRBJ2-2; CDR3aa: CASTERQSPNTGELFF
v_gene: TRBV15; abundance: .; j_gene: TRBJ2-7; CDR3aa: CATSRESASGEYF
v_gene: TRBV4-1; abundance: .; j_gene: TRBJ2-3; CDR3aa: CASSQSSGGLADTQYF
v_gene: TRBV6-2/TRBV6-3; abundance: .; j_gene: TRBJ2-5; CDR3aa: CASSPTPGGAGGWKTQYF
v_gene: TRBV6-5; abundance: .; j_gene: TRBJ2-7; CDR3aa: CASRGVGGGSYEQYF
v_gene: TRBV14; abundance: few; j_gene: TRBJ1-3; CDR3aa: CASSHQVSGNTIYF
v_gene: TRBV19; abundance: .; j_gene: TRBJ1-2; CDR3aa: CASSISLWGGSRTGYGYTF
v_gene: TRBV30; abundance: .; j_gene: TRBJ1-5; CDR3aa: CAWSEQGPAPQHF
v_gene: TRBV27; abundance: .; j_gene: TRBJ1-5; CDR3aa: CASSYGQGADQPQHF
v_gene: TRBV14; abundance: .; j_gene: TRBJ1-1; CDR3aa: CASSQDWREAFF
v_gene: TRBV23-1; abundance: .; j_gene: TRBJ1-3; CDR3aa: CASSHPTGGYRGKYF
v_gene: TRBV10-3; abundance: .; j_gene: TRBJ1-2; CDR3aa: CATKDGILLYGYTF
v_gene: TRBV19; abundance: .; j_gene: TRBJ1-3; CDR3aa: CASSIVRDTGNTIYF
v_gene: TRBV27; abundance: .; j_gene: TRBJ1-1; CDR3aa: CASSLSPGTSSKDTEAFF
v_gene: TRBV5-1; abundance: .; j_gene: TRBJ2-7; CDR3aa: CASSARTGGRGTYEQYF
v_gene: TRBV12-3/TRBV12-4; abundance: few; j_gene: TRBJ2-3; CDR3aa: CASNPNAGDTQYF
v_gene: TRBV3-1/TRBV3-2; abundance: .; j_gene: TRBJ1-1; CDR3aa: CASTPGQGGYTEAFF
v_gene: TRBV4-3; abundance: .; j_gene: TRBJ2-5; CDR3aa: CASSQDGGDSRETQYF
v_gene: TRBV7-2; abundance: .; j_gene: TRBJ1-1; CDR3aa: CASSPQGAGTEAFF
v_gene: TRBV30; abundance: .; j_gene: TRBJ1-2; CDR3aa: CAWSPGQQNYGYTF
v_gene: TRBV24-1; abundance: .; j_gene: TRBJ2-1; CDR3aa: CATSDLKGEQFF
v_gene: TRBV9; abundance: .; j_gene: TRBJ1-6; CDR3aa: CASSARDRLSPLHF
v_gene: TRBV29-1; abundance: .; j_gene: TRBJ2-3; CDR3aa: CSVTDNSDTQYF
v_gene: TRBV29-1; abundance: .; j_gene: TRBJ2-2; CDR3aa: CSVEGPNTGELFF
v_gene: TRBV5-4; abundance: few; j_gene: TRBJ2-1; CDR3aa: CASSRRESYNEQFF
v_gene: TRBV3-1/TRBV3-2; abundance: .; j_gene: TRBJ1-1; CDR3aa: CASSQESRTGDTEAFF
v_gene: TRBV2; abundance: once; j_gene: TRBJ2-1; CDR3aa: CASSTPNEQFF
v_gene: TRBV14; abundance: .; j_gene: TRBJ2-2; CDR3aa: CASSQDGGLAAGELFF